The T cell receptor beta chain described here comes from a study of T cell responses to AZD1222 COVID-19 vaccine. Study-wide results and limits: Spike-specific TCR breadth rose after two AZD1222 doses, and depth rose as well.

As regards this clone: No antigen is known for it.

CDR1 and CDR2 from the germline V gene are SGHRS and YFSETQ. The V end was cut by 4 bases, the J end by 0 bases, with 7 bases between. The CDR3 runs to 13 residues. Measured with immunoSEQ multiplex PCR; TCRdb has only the in-frame clones, and not every one. The data hold about 140,000 clones, with approximately 90% observed a single time. This TCR derives from an adult who received the AZD1222 COVID-19 vaccine. The material sequenced was peripheral blood, taken 28 days after the second AZD1222 dose. V is TRBV5-1 and J is TRBJ1-1; no definite D call. In nucleotides, the CDR3 is TGCGCCAGCAGCCCGCGTGTGAACACTGAAGCTTTCTTT. Its translation: CASSPRVNTEAFF.